This T cell receptor (beta chain) stems from a study of blood T cell repertoires in COVID-19. Residents of 24 US areas, aged about 18 to 89 years, made up the participants. Here immunoSEQ multiplex PCR was the method, and the copy in TCRdb shows in-frame clones only, minus some. The data contain approximately 440,000 clones, less than 95% of them singletons. Germline CDR1 reads LNHDA; CDR2 reads SQIVND (reference sequence). Between the trimmed V and J ends, which lost 5 bases and 9 bases, there was a span of 14 bases. The CDR3 has 14 amino acids. The sequence was collected from a man aged 18 to 29 who had recovered from COVID-19. The sequencing sample was made of PBMCs or T cells enriched from blood (not recorded which). The V and J genes are TRBV19 and TRBJ1-6, with D perhaps TRBD1 (6 bases). The CDR3, as DNA: TGTGCCAGTAGTTCGCCGGGACACCGTTCACCCCTCCACTTT. Translation gives CASSSPGHRSPLHF. The full variable domain, in which reference TRBV19 and TRBJ1-6 provide the parts outside the CDR3, is DGGITQSPKYLFRKEGQNVTLSCEQNLNHDAMYWYRQDPGQGLRLIYYSQIVNDFQKGDIAEGYSVSREKKESFPLTVTSAQKNPTAFYLCASSSPGHRSPLHFGNGTRLTVT.